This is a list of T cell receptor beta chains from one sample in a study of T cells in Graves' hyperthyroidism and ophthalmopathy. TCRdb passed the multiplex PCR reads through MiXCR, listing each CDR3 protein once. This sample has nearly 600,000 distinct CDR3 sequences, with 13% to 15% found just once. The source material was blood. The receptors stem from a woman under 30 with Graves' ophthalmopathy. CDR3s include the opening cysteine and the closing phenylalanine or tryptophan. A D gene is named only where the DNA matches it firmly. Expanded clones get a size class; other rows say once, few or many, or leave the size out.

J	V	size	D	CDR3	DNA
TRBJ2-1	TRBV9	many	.	CASSEGSGGADNEQFF	TGTGCCAGCAGCGAGGGGTCGGGCGGGGCTGACAATGAGCAGTTCTTC
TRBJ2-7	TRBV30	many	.	CAWSASRGSEQYF	TGTGCCTGGAGTGCCTCGAGGGGGAGCGAGCAGTACTTC
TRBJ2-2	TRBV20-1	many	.	CSARWALTGELFF	TGCAGTGCTAGGTGGGCGTTGACCGGGGAGCTGTTTTTT
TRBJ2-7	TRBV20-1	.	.	CSARPTQGNPYEQYF	TGCAGTGCTAGACCCACTCAGGGGAACCCCTACGAGCAGTACTTC
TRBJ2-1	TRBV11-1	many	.	CASSLETGSYNEQFF	TGTGCCAGCAGCCTTGAAACGGGATCTTACAATGAGCAGTTCTTC
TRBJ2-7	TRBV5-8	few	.	CASSLVAGSLYEQYF	TGTGCCAGCAGCTTGGTGGCAGGGAGTCTGTACGAGCAGTACTTC
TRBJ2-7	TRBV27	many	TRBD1	CASSPMGQLGPYEQYF	TGTGCCAGCAGTCCCATGGGACAGTTGGGGCCCTACGAGCAGTACTTC
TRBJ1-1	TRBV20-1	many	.	CSARAGSDTEAFF	TGCAGTGCTAGAGCAGGGTCTGACACTGAAGCTTTCTTT
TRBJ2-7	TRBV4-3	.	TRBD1	CASSPLTGEPYEQYF	TGCGCCAGCAGCCCCTTGACAGGGGAACCCTACGAGCAGTACTTC
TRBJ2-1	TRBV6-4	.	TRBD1	CASSNMGQGMHNEQFF	TGTGCCAGCAGTAATATGGGACAGGGAATGCACAATGAGCAGTTCTTC
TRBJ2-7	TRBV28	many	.	CASTGSAVTYEQYF	TGTGCCAGCACTGGTAGCGCCGTAACCTACGAGCAGTACTTC
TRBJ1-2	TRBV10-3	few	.	CAISESSWGRSYGYTF	TGTGCCATCAGTGAGTCGAGTTGGGGGCGCAGCTATGGCTACACCTTC
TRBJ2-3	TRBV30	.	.	CAWRGLGLGTRSDTQYF	TGTGCCTGGAGGGGTTTAGGCCTCGGGACTCGCTCGGATACGCAGTATTTT
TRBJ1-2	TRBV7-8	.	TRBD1	CASSLDSAGGYGYTF	TGTGCCAGCAGCTTAGATTCCGCAGGGGGCTATGGCTACACCTTC
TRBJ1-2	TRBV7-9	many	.	CASSLVGAHGYTF	TGTGCCAGCAGCTTAGTGGGGGCGCACGGCTACACCTTC
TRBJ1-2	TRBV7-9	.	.	CASSWTQVKANYGYTF	TGTGCCAGCAGCTGGACCCAGGTGAAGGCTAACTATGGCTACACCTTC
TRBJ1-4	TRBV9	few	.	CASSVRGSTNEKLFF	TGTGCCAGCAGCGTACGCGGATCAACTAATGAAAAACTGTTTTTT
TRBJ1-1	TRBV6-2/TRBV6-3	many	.	CASSYTRGRRGTEAFF	TGTGCCAGCAGTTACACCCGGGGACGGCGGGGCACTGAAGCTTTCTTT
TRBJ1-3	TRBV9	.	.	CASSVDPGNTIYF	TGTGCCAGCAGCGTGGATCCTGGAAACACCATATATTTT
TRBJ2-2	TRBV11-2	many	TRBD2	CASSLAGGNTGELFF	TGTGCCAGCAGCTTAGCGGGAGGGAACACCGGGGAGCTGTTTTTT
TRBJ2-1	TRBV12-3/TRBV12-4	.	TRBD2	CASSLARGLAEYNEQFF	TGTGCCAGCAGTTTAGCGAGGGGACTAGCGGAATACAATGAGCAGTTCTTC
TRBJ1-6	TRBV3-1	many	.	CASSQQPRGDSPLHF	TGTGCCAGCAGCCAACAACCCCGGGGAGATTCACCCCTCCACTTT